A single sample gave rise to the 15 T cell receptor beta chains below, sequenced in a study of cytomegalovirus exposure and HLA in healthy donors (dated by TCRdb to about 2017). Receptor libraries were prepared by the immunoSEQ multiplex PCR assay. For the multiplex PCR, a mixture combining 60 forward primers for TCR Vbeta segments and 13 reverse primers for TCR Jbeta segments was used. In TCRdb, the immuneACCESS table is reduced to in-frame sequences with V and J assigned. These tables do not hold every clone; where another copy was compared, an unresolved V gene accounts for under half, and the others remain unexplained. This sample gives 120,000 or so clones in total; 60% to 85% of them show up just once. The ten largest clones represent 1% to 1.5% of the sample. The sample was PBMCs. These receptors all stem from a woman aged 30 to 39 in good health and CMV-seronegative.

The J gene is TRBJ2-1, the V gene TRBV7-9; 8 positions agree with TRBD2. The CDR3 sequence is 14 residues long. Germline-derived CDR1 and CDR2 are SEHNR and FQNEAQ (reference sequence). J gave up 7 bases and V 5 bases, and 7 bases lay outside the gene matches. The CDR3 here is CASSPPGGINEQFF. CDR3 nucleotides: TGTGCCAGCAGCCCGCCGGGGGGGATTAATGAGCAGTTCTTC.

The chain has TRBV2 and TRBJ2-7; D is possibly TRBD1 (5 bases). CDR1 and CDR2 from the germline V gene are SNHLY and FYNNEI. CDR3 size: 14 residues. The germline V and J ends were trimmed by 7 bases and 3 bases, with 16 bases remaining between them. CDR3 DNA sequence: TGTGCCAGCATGTTAGGGGCCAAATACTACGAGCAGTACTTC. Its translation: CASMLGAKYYEQYF.

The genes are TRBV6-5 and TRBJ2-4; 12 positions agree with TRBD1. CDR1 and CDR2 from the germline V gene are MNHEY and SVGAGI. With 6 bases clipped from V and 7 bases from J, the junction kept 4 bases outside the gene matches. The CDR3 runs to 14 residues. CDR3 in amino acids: CASRGDRGRNIQYF. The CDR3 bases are TGTGCCAGCAGGGGGGACAGGGGGCGGAACATTCAGTACTTC.

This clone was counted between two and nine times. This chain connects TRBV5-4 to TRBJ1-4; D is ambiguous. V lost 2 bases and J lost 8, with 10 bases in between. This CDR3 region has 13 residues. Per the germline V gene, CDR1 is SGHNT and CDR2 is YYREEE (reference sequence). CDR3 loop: CASSFRQREKLFF. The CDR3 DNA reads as TGTGCCAGCAGCTTTCGCCAACGGGAAAAACTGTTTTTT.

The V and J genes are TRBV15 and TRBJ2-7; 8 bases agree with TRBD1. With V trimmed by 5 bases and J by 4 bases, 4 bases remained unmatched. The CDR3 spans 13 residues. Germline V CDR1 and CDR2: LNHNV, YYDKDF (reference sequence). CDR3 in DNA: TGTGCCACCAGCGGGGGACAGGCATACGAGCAGTACTTC. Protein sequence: CATSGGQAYEQYF.

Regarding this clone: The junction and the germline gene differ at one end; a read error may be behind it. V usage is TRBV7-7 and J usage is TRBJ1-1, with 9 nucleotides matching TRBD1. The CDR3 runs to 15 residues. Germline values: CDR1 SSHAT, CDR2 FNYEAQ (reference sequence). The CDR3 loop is CASSPWDREKPEAFF. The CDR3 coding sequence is TGTGCTAGCAGCCCGTGGGACAGGGAAAAGCCTGAAGCTTTCTTT.

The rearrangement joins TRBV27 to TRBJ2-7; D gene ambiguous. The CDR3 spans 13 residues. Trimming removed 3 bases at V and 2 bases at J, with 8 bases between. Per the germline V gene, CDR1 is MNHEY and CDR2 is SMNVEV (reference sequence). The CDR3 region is CASSLGSTYEQYF. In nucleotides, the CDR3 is TGTGCCAGCAGTTTGGGCAGCACCTACGAGCAGTACTTC.

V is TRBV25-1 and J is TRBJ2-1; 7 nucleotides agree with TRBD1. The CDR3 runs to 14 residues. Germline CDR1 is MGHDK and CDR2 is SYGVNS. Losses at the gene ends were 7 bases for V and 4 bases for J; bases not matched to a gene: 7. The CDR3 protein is CASTGTDHYNEQFF. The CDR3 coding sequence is TGTGCCAGCACCGGGACAGACCATTACAATGAGCAGTTCTTC.

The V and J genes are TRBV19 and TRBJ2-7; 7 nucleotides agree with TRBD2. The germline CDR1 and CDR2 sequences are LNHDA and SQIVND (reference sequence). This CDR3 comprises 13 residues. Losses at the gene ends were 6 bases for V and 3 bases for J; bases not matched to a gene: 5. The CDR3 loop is CASRLGRGYEQYF. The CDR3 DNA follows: TGTGCCAGTAGGCTGGGGAGGGGCTACGAGCAGTACTTC.

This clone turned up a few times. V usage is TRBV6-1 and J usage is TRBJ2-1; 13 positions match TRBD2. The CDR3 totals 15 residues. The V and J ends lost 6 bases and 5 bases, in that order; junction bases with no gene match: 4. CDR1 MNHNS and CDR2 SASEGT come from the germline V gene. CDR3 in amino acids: CASRGGLAGNNEQFF. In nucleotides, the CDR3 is TGTGCCAGCAGGGGGGGACTAGCGGGGAACAATGAGCAGTTCTTC.

CDR3 sequence (DNA): TGTGCCAGCGGGGACAGACTGACCTACGAGCAGTACTTC. Translation: CASGDRLTYEQYF. This chain joins TRBV28 and TRBJ2-7; 7 bases are a match to TRBD1. The germline CDR1 and CDR2 sequences are MDHEN and SYDVKM. This CDR3 comprises 13 residues. The ends lost 8 bases at V and 2 bases at J; junction bases unmatched: 6.

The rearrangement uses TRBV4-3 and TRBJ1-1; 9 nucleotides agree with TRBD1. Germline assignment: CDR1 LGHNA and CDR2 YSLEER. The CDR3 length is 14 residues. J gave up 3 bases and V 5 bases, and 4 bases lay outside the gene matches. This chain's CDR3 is CASSSRTGDTEAFF. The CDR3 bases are TGCGCCAGCAGCTCCCGGACAGGGGACACTGAAGCTTTCTTT.

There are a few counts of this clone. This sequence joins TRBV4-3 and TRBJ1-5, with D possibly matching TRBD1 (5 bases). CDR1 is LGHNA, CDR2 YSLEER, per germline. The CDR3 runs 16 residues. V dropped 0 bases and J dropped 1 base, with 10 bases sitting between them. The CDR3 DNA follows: TGCGCCAGCAGCCAAGATTGGGGGGGAAGCAATCAGCCCCAGCATTTT. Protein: CASSQDWGGSNQPQHF.

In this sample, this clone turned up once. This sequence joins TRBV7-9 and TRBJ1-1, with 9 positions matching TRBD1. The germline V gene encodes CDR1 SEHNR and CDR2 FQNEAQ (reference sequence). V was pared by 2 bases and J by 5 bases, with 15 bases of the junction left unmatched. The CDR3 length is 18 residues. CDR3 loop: CASSLWPPKQGARTEAFF. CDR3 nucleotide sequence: TGTGCCAGCAGCTTATGGCCCCCTAAACAGGGGGCGAGGACTGAAGCTTTCTTT.

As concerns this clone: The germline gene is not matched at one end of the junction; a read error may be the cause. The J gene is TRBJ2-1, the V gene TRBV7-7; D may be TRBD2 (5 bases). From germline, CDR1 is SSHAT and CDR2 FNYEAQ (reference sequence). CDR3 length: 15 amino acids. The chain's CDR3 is CASSRRGLFTGEQFF. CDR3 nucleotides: TGTGCTAGCAGCCGACGCGGGCTGTTCACGGGGGAGCAGTTCTTC. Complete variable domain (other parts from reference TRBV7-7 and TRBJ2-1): GAGVSQSPRYKVTKRGQDVTLRCDPISSHATLYWYQQALGQGPEFLTYFNYEAQPDKSGLPSDRFSAERPEGSISTLTIQRTEQRDSAMYRCASSRRGLFTGEQFFGPGTRLTVL.